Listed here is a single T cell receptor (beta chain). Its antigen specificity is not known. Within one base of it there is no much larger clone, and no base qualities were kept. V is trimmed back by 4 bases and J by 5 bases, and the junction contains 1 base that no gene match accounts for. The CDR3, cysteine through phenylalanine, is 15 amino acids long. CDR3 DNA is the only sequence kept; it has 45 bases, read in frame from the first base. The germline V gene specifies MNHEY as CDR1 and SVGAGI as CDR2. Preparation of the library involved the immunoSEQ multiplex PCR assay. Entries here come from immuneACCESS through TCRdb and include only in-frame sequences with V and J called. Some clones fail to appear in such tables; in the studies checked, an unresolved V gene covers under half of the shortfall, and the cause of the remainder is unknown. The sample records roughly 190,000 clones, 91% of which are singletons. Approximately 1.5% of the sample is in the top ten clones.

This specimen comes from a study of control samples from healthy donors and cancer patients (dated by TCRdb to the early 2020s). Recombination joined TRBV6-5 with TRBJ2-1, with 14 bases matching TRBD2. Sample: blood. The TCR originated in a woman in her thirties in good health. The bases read TGTGCCAGCAGTTCGGGACTAGCGGGAGACAATGAGCAGTTCTTC. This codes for CASSSGLAGDNEQFF.